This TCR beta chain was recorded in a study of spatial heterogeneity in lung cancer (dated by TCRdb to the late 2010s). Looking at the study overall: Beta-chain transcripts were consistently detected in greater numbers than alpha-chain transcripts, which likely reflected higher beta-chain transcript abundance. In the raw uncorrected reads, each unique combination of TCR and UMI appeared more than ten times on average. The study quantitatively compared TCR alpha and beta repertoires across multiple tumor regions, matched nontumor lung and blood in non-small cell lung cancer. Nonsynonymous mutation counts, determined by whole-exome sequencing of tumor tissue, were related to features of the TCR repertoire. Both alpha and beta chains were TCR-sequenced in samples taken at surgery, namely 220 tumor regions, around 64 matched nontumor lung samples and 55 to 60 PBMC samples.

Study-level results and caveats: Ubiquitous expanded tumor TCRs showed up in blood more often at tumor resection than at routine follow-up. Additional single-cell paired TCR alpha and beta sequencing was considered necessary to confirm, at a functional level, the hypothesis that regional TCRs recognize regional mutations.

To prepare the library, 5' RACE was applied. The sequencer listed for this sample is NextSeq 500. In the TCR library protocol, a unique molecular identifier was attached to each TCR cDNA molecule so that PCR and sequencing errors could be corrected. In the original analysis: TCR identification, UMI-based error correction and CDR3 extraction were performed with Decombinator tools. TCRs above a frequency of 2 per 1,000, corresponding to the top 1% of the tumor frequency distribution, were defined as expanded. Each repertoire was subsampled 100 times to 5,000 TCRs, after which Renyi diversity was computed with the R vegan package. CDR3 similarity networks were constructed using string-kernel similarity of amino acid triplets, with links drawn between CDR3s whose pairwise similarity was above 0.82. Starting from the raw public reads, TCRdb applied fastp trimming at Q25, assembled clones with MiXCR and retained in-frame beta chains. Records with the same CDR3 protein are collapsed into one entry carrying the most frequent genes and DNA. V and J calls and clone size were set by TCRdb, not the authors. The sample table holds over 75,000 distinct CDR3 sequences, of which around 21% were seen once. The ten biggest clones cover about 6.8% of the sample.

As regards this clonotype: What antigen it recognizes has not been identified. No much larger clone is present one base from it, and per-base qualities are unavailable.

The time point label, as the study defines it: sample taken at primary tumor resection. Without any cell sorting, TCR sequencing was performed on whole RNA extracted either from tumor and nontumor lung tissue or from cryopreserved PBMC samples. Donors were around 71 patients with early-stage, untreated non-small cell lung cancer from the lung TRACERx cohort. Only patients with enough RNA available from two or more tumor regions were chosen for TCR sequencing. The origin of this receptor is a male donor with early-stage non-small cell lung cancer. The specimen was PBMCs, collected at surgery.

The sequenced DNA: TGTGCCAGCAGTCCATGGGACAGTAACAATGAGCAGTTCTTC. Its protein reads: CASSPWDSNNEQFF. The sequence links TRBV27 to TRBJ2-1, and 7 bases in between align with TRBD1. The CDR1 and CDR2 encoded by the germline V gene (reference sequence) are MNHEY and SMNVEV. V is trimmed back by 5 bases and J by 5 bases, and the junction contains 6 bases that no gene match accounts for. From the cysteine up to the phenylalanine, the CDR3 has a length of 14 residues. Of the read, only the CDR3 DNA is kept; its 42 bases are in frame from base 1.